Following are 8 T cell receptor beta chains from one sample sequenced in a study of long-term antiretroviral therapy in people with HIV. With survey level as its setting, the immunoSEQ assay was v3.0. Clones were sequenced by immunoSEQ multiplex PCR, and TCRdb holds only the in-frame ones, with some missing. The data show roughly 39,000 clones, around nine tenths seen once. The specimen comprised unsorted PBMCs, sampled just before starting antiretroviral therapy. These receptor sequences come from a woman between 18 and 29 years old with HIV.

The V gene is TRBV7-9, the J gene TRBJ1-1; tentatively, D is TRBD1 (6 bases). The V gene lost 4 bases and the J gene lost 6 bases, with 9 bases spanning the gap. Germline CDR1 SEHNR, CDR2 FQNEAQ (reference sequence). The CDR3 has 12 residues. The CDR3 region is CASSWGGPEAFF. CDR3 nucleotides: TGTGCCAGCAGCTGGGGGGGCCCTGAAGCTTTCTTT.

This rearrangement joins TRBV30 to TRBJ1-5, with D hard to call. The CDR3 loop spans 18 amino acids. V gave up 2 bases and J gave up 4 bases, with 24 bases separating them. Germline V gene lookup returns CDR1 GTSNPN and CDR2 SVGIG (reference sequence). DNA for the CDR3: TGTGCCTGGAGTCCACTCTTCCCCCTGGTCAGGCGAAATCAGCCCCAGCATTTT. Protein: CAWSPLFPLVRRNQPQHF.

This clone was observed a few times. This chain joins TRBV10-3 and TRBJ1-2; D perhaps matches TRBD1 (5 bases). The CDR3 contains 14 residues. Trimming took 0 bases from V and 6 from J, leaving 11 bases between them. Germline CDR1 ENHRY, CDR2 SYGVKD. The CDR3 is CAISESRVGNGYTF. For the CDR3, the DNA is TGTGCCATCAGTGAGTCCAGGGTAGGGAATGGCTACACCTTC.

The CDR3 coding sequence is TGTGCCAGCAGCGTCTACAATGAGCAGTTCTTC. Its translation is CASSVYNEQFF. The V and J genes are TRBV7-9 and TRBJ2-1; no definite D call. This CDR3 spans 11 amino acids. V lost 5 bases and J lost 3, with 2 bases in between. Germline V gene lookup returns CDR1 SEHNR and CDR2 FQNEAQ (reference sequence).

The chain has TRBV13 and TRBJ2-1; TRBD1 agrees at 7 bases. The germline CDR1 and CDR2 sequences are PRHDT and FYEKMQ (reference sequence). After removal of 1 base from V and 12 bases from J, the junction contained 0 bases not matched to a gene. CDR3 size: 11 residues. Here the CDR3 reads CASSLEGAQFF. The CDR3 region has the DNA TGTGCCAGCAGCTTAGAGGGGGCGCAGTTCTTC.

The CDR3 sequence: CASEGQGVGYTF. The CDR3 region has the DNA TGTGCCTCCGAAGGGCAGGGTGTAGGCTACACCTTC. The chain employs TRBV10-3 and TRBJ1-2; the D gene is possibly TRBD1 (5 bases). Trimming stripped 11 bases from V and 8 bases from J, with 18 bases between. This CDR3 region has 12 residues. Germline CDR1 is ENHRY and CDR2 is SYGVKD.

The CDR3 coding sequence is TGTGCAAGTCGCGTGGGCCATCCGGGAGGGCCGTACGAGCAGTACTTC. Amino acids: CASRVGHPGGPYEQYF. The V call is TRBV12-2, the J call TRBJ2-7; the listed D gene, TRBD2, was not tested against the DNA. TRBV12-2 is classified as a pseudogene. This CDR3 is 16 amino acids long.

This chain uses TRBV7-9 with TRBJ1-4, with D uncertain. The V gene lost 5 bases and the J gene lost 0 bases, with 10 bases spanning the gap. The CDR3 loop spans 15 amino acids. In germline, CDR1 is SEHNR, CDR2 FQNEAQ (reference sequence). This CDR3 reads CASSAARATNEKLFF. CDR3 in DNA: TGTGCCAGCAGCGCCGCCCGGGCAACTAATGAAAAACTGTTTTTT.